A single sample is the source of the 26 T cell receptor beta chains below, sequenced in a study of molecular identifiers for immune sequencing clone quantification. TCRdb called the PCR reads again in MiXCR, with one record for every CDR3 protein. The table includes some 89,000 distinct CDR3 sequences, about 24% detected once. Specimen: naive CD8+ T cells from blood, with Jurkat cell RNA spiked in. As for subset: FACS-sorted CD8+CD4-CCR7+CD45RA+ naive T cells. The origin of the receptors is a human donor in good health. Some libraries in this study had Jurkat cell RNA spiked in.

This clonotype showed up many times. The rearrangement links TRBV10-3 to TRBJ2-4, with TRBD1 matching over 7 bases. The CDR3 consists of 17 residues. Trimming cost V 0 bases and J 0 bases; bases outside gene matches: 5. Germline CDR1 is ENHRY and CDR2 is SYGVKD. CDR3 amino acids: CAISESGTALAKNIQYF. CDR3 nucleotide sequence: TGTGCCATCAGTGAGTCGGGGACAGCTCTAGCCAAAAACATTCAGTACTTC.

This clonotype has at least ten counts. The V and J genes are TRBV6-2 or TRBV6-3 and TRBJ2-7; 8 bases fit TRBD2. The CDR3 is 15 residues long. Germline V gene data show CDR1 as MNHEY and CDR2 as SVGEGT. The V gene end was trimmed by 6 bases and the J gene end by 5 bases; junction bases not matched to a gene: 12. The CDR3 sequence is CASRRIAGRRDEQYF. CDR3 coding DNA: TGTGCCAGCAGGCGCATAGCGGGACGGCGGGACGAGCAGTACTTC.

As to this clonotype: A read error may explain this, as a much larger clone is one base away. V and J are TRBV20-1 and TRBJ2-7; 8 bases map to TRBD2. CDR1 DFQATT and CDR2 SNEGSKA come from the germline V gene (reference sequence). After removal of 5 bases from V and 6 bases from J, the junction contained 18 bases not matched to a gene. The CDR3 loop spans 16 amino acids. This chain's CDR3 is CSAPPTPREGRGEQYF. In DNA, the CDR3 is TGCAGTGCTCCCCCCACCCCCCGGGAGGGCCGTGGCGAGCAGTACTTC.

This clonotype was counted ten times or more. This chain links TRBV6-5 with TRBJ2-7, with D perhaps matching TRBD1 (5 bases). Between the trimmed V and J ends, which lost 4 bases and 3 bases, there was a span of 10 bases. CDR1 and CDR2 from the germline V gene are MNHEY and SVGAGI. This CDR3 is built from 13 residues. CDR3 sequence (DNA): TGTGCCAGCAGTTGGGGCAGCAGCTACGAGCAGTACTTC. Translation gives CASSWGSSYEQYF.

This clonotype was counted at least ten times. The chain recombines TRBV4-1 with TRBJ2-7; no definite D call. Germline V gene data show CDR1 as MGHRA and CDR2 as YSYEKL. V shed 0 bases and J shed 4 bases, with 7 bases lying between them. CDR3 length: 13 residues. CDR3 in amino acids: CASSQDVGYEQYF. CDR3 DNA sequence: TGCGCCAGCAGCCAAGATGTCGGTTACGAGCAGTACTTC.

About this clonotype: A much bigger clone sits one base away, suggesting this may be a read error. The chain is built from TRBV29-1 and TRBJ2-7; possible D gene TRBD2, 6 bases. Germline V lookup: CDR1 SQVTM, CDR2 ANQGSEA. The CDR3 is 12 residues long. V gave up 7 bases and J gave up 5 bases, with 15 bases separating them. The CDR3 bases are TGCAGCGCTGAGGGAGGTTTCAACGAGCAGTACTTC. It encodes CSAEGGFNEQYF.

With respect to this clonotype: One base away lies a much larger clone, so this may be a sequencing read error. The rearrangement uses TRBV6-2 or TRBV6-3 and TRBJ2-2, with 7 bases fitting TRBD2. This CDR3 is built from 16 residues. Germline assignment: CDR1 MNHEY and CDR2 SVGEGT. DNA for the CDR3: TGTGCCAGCAGTTACTCCAGCGGGGTGAACACCGGGGAGCTGCTTTTT. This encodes CASSYSSGVNTGELLF.

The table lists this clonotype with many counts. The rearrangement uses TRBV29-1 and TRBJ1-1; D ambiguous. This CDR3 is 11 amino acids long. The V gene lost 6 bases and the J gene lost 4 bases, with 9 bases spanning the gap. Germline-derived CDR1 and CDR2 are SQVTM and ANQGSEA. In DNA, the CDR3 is TGCAGCGTACGACTCGGCACTGAAGCTTTCTTT. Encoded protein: CSVRLGTEAFF.

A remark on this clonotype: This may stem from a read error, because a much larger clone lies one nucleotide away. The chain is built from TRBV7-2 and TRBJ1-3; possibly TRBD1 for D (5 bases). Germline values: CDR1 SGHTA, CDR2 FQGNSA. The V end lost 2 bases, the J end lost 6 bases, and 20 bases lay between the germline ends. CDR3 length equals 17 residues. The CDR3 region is CASSLIPGPQVENTIYF. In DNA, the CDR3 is TGTGCCAGCAGCTTAATTCCGGGACCCCAAGTTGAAAACACCATATATTTT.

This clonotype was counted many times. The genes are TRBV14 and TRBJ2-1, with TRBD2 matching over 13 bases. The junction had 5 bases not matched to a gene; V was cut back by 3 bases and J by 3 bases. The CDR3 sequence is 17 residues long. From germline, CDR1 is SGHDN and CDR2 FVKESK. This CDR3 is CASSQVGLAGYYNEQFF. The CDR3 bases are TGTGCCAGCAGCCAGGTGGGACTAGCGGGATACTACAATGAGCAGTTCTTC.

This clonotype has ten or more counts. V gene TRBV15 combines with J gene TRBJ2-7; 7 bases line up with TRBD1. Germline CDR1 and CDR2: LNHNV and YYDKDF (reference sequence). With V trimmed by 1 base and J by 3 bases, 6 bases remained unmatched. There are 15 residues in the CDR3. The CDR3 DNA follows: TGTGCCACCAGCAGAGGGGGGCAGGGGGTCTACGAGCAGTACTTC. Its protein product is CATSRGGQGVYEQYF.

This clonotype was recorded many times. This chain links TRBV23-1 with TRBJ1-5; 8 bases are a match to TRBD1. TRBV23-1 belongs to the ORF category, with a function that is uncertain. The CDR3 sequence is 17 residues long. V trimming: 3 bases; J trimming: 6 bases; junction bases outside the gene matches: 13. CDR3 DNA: TGCGCCAGCAGTCAGTGCGACAGGGGATCTATAGTTCAGCCCCAGCATTTT. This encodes CASSQCDRGSIVQPQHF.

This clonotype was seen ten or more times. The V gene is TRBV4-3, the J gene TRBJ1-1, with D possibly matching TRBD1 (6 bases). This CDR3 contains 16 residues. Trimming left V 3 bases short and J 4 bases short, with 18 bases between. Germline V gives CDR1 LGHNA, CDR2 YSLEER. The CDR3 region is CASSQWGAAWGTEAFF. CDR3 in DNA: TGCGCCAGCAGCCAGTGGGGGGCAGCCTGGGGCACTGAAGCTTTCTTT.

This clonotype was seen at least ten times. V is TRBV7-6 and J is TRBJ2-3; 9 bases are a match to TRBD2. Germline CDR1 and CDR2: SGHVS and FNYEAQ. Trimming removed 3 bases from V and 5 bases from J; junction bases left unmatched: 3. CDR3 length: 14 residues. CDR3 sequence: CASSFSGGVDTQYF. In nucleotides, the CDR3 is TGTGCCAGCAGCTTTAGCGGGGGAGTAGATACGCAGTATTTT.

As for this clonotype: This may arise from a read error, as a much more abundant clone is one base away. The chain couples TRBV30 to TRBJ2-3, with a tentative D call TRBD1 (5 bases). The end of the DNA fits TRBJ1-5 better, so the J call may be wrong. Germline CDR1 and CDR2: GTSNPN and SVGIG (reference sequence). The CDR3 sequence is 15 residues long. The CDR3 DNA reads TGTGCCTGGAGCCTCACCCCCGGGGCTTCGGATACGCAGCATTTT. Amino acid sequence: CAWSLTPGASDTQHF.

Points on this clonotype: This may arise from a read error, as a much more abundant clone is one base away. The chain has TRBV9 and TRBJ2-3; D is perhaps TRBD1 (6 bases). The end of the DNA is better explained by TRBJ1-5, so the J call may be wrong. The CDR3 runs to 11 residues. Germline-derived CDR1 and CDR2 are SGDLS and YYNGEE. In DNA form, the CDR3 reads TGTGCCAGCAGCGCAGGGGATACGCAGCATTTT. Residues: CASSAGDTQHF.

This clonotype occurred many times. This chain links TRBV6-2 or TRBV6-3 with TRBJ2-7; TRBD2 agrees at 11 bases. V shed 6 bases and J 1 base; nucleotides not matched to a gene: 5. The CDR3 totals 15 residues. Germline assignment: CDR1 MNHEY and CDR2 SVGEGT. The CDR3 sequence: CASRKLAGVSYEQYF. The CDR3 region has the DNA TGTGCCAGCAGGAAACTAGCGGGAGTTTCCTACGAGCAGTACTTC.

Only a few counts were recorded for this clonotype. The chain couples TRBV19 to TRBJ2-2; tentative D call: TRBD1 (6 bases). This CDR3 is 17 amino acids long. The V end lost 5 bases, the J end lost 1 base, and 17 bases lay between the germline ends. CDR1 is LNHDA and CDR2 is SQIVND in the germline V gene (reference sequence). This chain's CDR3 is CASSVLRGHKNTGELFF. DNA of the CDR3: TGTGCCAGTAGTGTACTAAGGGGACACAAGAACACCGGGGAGCTGTTTTTT.

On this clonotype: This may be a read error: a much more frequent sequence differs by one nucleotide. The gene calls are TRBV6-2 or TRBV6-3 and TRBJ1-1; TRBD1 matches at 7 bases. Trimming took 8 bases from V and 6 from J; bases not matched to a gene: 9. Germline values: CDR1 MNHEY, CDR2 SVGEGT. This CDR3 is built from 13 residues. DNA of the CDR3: TGTGCCAGCGCTCGACAGGGCTTGGCTGAAGCTTTCTTT. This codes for CASARQGLAEAFF.

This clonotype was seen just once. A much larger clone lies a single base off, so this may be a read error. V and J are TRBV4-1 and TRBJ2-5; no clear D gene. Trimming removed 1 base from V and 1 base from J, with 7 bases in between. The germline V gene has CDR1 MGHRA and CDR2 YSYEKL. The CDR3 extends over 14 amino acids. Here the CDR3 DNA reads TGCGCCAGCAGCCAAGGGGCAGCCCAAGAGACCCAGTACTTC. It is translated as CASSQGAAQETQYF.

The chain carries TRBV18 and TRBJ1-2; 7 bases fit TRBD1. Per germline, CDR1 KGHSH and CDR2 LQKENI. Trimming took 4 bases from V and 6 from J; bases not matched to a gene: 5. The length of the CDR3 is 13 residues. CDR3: CASSLLDRDGYTF. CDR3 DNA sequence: TGTGCCAGCTCACTACTCGACAGGGATGGCTACACCTTC.

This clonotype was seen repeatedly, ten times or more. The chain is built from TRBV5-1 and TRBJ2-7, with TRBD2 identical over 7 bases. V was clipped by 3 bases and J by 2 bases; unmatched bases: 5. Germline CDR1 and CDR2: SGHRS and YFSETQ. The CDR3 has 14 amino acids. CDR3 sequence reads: CASSSRDYPYEQYF. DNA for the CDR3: TGCGCCAGCAGCTCCCGGGACTATCCCTACGAGCAGTACTTC. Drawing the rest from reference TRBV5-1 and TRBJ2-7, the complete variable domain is KAGVTQTPRYLIKTRGQQVTLSCSPISGHRSVSWYQQTPGQGLQFLFEYFSETQRNKGNFPGRFSGRQFSNSRSEMNVSTLELGDSALYLCASSSRDYPYEQYFGPGTRLTVT.

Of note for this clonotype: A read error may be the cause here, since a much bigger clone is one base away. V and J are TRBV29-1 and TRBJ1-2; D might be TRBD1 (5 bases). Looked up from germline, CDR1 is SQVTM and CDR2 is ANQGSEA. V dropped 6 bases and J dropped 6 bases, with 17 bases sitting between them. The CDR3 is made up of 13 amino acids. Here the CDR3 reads CSVQETRGDGYTF. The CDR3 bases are TGCAGCGTGCAGGAGACGCGGGGGGATGGCTACACCTTC.

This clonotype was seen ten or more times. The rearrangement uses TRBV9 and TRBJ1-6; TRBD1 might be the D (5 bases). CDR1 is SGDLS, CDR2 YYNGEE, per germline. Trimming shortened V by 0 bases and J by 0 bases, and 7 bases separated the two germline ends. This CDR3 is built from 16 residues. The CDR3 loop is CASSVEGSSYNSPLHF. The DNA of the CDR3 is TGTGCCAGCAGCGTAGAGGGGAGCTCCTATAATTCACCCCTCCACTTT.

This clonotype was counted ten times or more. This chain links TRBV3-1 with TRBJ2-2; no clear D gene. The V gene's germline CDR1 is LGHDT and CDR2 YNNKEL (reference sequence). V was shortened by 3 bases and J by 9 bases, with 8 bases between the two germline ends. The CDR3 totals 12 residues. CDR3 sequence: CASSQDHRELFF. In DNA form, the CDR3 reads TGTGCCAGCAGCCAGGACCACCGGGAGCTGTTTTTT.

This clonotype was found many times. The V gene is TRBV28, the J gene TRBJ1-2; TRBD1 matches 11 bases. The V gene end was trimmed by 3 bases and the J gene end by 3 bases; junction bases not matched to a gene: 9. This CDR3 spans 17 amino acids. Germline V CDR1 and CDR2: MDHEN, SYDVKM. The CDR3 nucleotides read TGTGCCAGCAGTTTTAATGGACGGGGACAGGGGGACTATGGCTACACCTTC. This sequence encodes CASSFNGRGQGDYGYTF.